The clone carrying this T cell receptor (beta chain) was detected only a few times. The data were produced by immunoSEQ multiplex PCR, yet TCRdb's version contains in-frame clones alone and is incomplete. The sample consists of about 40,000 clones, nearly 90% of them appearing once. This entry belongs to a study of T cell changes during pregnancy in multiple sclerosis. CDR1 MNHEY and CDR2 SVGAGI come from the germline V gene. The CDR3 consists of 16 residues. V was trimmed by 0 bases and J by 5 bases, leaving 14 bases between them. The sequence came from a female donor with multiple sclerosis, enrolled in a pregnancy study. The chain uses TRBV6-5 and TRBJ2-1, with a tentative D call TRBD2 (6 bases). The material sequenced was CD4+ T cells from peripheral blood mononuclear cells, taken after pregnancy. The CDR3, as DNA: TGTGCCAGCAGTTACTCGTACGGGAGATTCAACAATGAGCAGTTCTTC. Translation: CASSYSYGRFNNEQFF.